This T cell receptor beta chain was identified during a study of T-cell reconstitution after alpha-beta-depleted transplantation in children. For TCRbeta, the library was prepared with unique molecular identifiers. One entry per CDR3 protein results from TCRdb running MiXCR on the PCR reads. The profile shows about 460,000 distinct CDR3 sequences, 9.5% to 15% of them singletons. This CDR3 spans 15 amino acids. V was pared by 5 bases and J by 0 bases, with 13 bases between. Germline V gives CDR1 LGHDT, CDR2 YNNKEL (reference sequence). This specimen was PBMCs from the stem cell graft donor, taken from the stem cell graft. V usage is TRBV3-1 and J usage is TRBJ1-2, with TRBD1 as a possible D gene (5 bases). This receptor was taken from a human donor who donated a stem cell graft to a child with combined immunodeficiency. The CDR3: CASSFGAPTNYGYTF. The CDR3 nucleotides are TGTGCCAGCAGCTTCGGGGCCCCAACTAACTATGGCTACACCTTC. The full variable domain, rest sourced from reference TRBV3-1 and TRBJ1-2, is DTAVSQTPKYLVTQMGNDKSIKCEQNLGHDTMYWYKQDSKKFLKIMFSYNNKELIINETVPNRFSPKSPDKAHLNLHINSLELGDSAVYFCASSFGAPTNYGYTFGSGTRLTVV.